This T cell receptor (beta chain) was retrieved from a study of molecular identifiers for immune sequencing clone quantification. The germline V gene has CDR1 SNHLY and CDR2 FYNNEI. V dropped 10 bases and J dropped 0 bases, with 14 bases sitting between them. CDR3 length: 14 residues. TCRdb reprocessed the PCR reads with MiXCR, giving one entry per CDR3 protein. Among 80,000 to 100,000 distinct CDR3 sequences, about 24% were seen once, and the ten largest hold 0.94%. This clonotype was observed many times. J is TRBJ2-3 and V is TRBV2; possibly TRBD1 or TRBD2 for D (5 bases each). What was sequenced was naive CD8+ T cells from blood, with Jurkat cell RNA spiked in. Specified subset: FACS-sorted CD8+CD4-CCR7+CD45RA+ naive T cells. The TCR originated in a human donor in good health. Some libraries in this study had Jurkat cell RNA spiked in. CDR3 nucleotides: TGTGCCAACTCCCGGGACCCAAGCACAGATACGCAGTATTTT. Translated, it gives CANSRDPSTDTQYF.